This T cell receptor (beta chain) was sequenced during a study of CD8 T cells in ankylosing spondylitis. Study results and caveats: There was a TCR beta motif, made of eight highly homologous variants, that appeared characteristic of ankylosing spondylitis blood. In ankylosing spondylitis patients, matched synovial fluid reportedly showed significant enrichment of disease-linked clones.

At least ten counts were recorded for this clonotype. The antigen is not known. The CDR3 loop spans 16 amino acids. V was cut by 1 base and J by 0 bases, with 12 bases left in between. Germline CDR1 is LGHNA and CDR2 is YSLEER. TCRdb reanalysed the 5' RACE reads using MiXCR and keeps one entry per CDR3 protein. This table holds fewer than 550,000 distinct CDR3 sequences, approximately 5% found once. This clonotype was obtained from a male donor with ankylosing spondylitis. Sequencing was done on a sample of blood, either unsorted or a sorted T cell fraction (not recorded which). The J gene is TRBJ1-1, the V gene TRBV4-3; D remains unclear. The CDR3 region has the DNA TGCGCCAGCAGCCAAGGCGCAGCTACCATGAACACTGAAGCTTTCTTT. It is translated as CASSQGAATMNTEAFF.